Below, 4 T cell receptor beta chains from the same sample are listed, as sequenced in a study of T cell responses to AZD1222 COVID-19 vaccine. The protocol was immunoSEQ multiplex PCR, while the TCRdb copy is restricted to in-frame clones and leaves out a portion. The sample shows roughly 29,000 clones, 93% of them seen only once. The material was peripheral blood, obtained on day 0 of AZD1222 vaccination. All receptors come from an adult in good health.

The gene calls are TRBV9 and TRBJ1-1, with TRBD1 matching 9 bases. The length of the CDR3 is 14 residues. The V gene's germline CDR1 is SGDLS and CDR2 YYNGEE. V dropped 2 bases and J dropped 5; count of bases not matched to a gene: 4. CDR3 in amino acids: CASSVSTGGTEAFF. For the CDR3, the DNA is TGTGCCAGCAGCGTTTCGACAGGGGGGACTGAAGCTTTCTTT.

This chain links TRBV9 with TRBJ1-2; 10 bases agree with TRBD1. With V trimmed by 0 bases and J by 0 bases, 2 bases remained unmatched. Germline CDR1 is SGDLS and CDR2 is YYNGEE. The CDR3 loop spans 16 amino acids. The CDR3, as DNA: TGTGCCAGCAGCGTAGGGGACAGGGGAGCTAACTATGGCTACACCTTC. This translates into CASSVGDRGANYGYTF. The full variable domain, completed using reference TRBV9 and TRBJ1-2, is DSGVTQTPKHLITATGQRVTLRCSPRSGDLSVYWYQQSLDQGLQFLIQYYNGEERAKGNILERFSAQQFPDLHSELNLSSLELGDSALYFCASSVGDRGANYGYTFGSGTRLTVV.

The chain recombines TRBV19 with TRBJ1-3, with D hard to call. V lost 1 base, J lost 0 bases, and 10 bases lay in between. Germline CDR1 is LNHDA and CDR2 is SQIVND (reference sequence). The length of the CDR3 is 16 residues. The CDR3 reads CASSIGGGYSGNTIYF. CDR3 DNA sequence: TGTGCCAGTAGTATAGGTGGAGGCTACTCTGGAAACACCATATATTTT.

The rearrangement uses TRBV7-9 and TRBJ2-7; the D is unclear. Deletions cut 0 bases from V and 2 bases from J, with 20 bases between. CDR1 is SEHNR, CDR2 FQNEAQ, per germline (reference sequence). CDR3 length: 18 residues. The CDR3: CASSLAFRPFEHPYEQYF. The CDR3, as DNA: TGTGCCAGCAGCTTAGCGTTTCGCCCATTCGAACACCCCTACGAGCAGTACTTC.